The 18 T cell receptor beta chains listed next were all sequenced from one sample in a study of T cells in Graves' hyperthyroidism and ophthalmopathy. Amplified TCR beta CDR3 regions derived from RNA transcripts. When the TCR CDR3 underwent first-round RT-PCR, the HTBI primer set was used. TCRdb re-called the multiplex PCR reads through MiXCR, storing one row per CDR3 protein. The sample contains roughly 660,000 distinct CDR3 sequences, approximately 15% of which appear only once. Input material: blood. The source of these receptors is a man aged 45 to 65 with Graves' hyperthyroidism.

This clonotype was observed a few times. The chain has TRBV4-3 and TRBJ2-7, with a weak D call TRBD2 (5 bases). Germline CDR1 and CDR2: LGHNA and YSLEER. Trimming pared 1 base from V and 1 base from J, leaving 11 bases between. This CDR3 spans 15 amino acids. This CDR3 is CASSQVASGSYEQYF. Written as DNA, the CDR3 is TGCGCCAGCAGCCAAGTCGCCAGCGGTTCCTACGAGCAGTACTTC.

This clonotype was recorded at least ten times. The CDR3 nucleotides read TGTGCCAGCAGCTTAGTTAGGGAGGGCTACAATGAGCAGTTCTTC. Encoded protein: CASSLVREGYNEQFF. The V gene is TRBV11-2, the J gene TRBJ2-1; TRBD2 matches 7 bases. This CDR3 has 15 residues. Germline CDR1 SGHAT, CDR2 FQNNGV. V was clipped by 1 base and J by 3 bases; unmatched bases: 3.

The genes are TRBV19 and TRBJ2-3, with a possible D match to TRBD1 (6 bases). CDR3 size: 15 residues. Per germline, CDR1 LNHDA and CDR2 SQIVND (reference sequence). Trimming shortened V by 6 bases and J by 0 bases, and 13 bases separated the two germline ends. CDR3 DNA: TGTGCCAGTAGGAGGACAGCCCTAAGCACAGATACGCAGTATTTT. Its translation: CASRRTALSTDTQYF.

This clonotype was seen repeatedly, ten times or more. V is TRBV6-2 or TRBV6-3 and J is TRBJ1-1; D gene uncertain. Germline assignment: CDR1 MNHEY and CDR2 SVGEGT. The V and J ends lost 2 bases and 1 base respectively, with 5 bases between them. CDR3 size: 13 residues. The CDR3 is CASSYPGNTEAFF. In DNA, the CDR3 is TGTGCCAGCAGTTACCCGGGGAACACTGAAGCTTTCTTT.

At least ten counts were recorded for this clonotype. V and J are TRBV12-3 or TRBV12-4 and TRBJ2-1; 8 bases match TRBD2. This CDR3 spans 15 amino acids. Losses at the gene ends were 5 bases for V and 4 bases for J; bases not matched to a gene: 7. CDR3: CASSDPGLDYNEQFF. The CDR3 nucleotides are TGTGCCAGCAGTGACCCGGGACTAGATTACAATGAGCAGTTCTTC.

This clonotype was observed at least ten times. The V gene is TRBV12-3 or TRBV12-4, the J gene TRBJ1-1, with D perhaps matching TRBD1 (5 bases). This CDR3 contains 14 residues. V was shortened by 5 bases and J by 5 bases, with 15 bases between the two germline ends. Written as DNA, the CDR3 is TGTGCCAGCAGTGCTTCAACAGGCGGGACTGAAGCTTTCTTT. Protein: CASSASTGGTEAFF.

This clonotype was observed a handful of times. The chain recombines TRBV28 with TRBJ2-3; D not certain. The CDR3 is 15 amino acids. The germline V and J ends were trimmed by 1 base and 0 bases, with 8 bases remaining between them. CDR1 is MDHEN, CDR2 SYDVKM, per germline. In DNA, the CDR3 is TGTGCCAGCAGTTTATTCGCGCAAAGCACAGATACGCAGTATTTT. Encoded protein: CASSLFAQSTDTQYF.

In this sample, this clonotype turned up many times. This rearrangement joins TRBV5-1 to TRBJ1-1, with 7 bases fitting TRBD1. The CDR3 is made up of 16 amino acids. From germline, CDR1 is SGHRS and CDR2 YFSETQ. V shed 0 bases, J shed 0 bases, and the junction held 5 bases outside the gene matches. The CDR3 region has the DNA TGCGCCAGCAGCTTGGGACAGGGCCTGGTGAACACTGAAGCTTTCTTT. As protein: CASSLGQGLVNTEAFF.

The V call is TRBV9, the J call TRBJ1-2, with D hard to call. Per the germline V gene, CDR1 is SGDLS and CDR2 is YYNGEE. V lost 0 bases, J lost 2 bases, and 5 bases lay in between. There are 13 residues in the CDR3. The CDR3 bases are TGTGCCAGCAGCGTAGGAAGAAACTATGGCTACACCTTC. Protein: CASSVGRNYGYTF.

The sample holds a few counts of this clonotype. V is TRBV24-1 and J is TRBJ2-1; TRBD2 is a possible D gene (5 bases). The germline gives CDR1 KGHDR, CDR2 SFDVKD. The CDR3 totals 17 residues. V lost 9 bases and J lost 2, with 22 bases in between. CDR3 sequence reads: CATEGPLNQAAYNEQFF. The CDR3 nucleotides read TGTGCCACCGAAGGGCCCTTGAATCAAGCGGCCTACAATGAGCAGTTCTTC.

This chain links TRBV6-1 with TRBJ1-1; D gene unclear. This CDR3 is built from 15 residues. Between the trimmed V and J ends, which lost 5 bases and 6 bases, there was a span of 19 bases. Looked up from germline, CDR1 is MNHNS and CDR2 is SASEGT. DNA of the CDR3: TGTGCCAGCAGTTATTTAGGGCGGGAATGGGCTGAAGCTTTCTTT. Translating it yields CASSYLGREWAEAFF.

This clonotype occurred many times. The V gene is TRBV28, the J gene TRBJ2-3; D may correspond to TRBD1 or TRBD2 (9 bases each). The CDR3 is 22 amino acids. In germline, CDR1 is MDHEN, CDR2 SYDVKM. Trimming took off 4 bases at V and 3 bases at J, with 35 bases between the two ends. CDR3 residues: CASSSPGQGLAGVPQFTDTQYF. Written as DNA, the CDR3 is TGTGCCAGCAGTTCTCCCGGACAGGGGTTAGCGGGAGTTCCTCAGTTTACAGATACGCAGTATTTT.

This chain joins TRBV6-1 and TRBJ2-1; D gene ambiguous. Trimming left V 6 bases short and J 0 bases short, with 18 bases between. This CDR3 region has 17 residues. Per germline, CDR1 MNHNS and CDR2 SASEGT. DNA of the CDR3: TGTGCCAGCAGAAAAGAGGTCCGGGTGAGCTCCTACAATGAGCAGTTCTTC. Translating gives CASRKEVRVSSYNEQFF.

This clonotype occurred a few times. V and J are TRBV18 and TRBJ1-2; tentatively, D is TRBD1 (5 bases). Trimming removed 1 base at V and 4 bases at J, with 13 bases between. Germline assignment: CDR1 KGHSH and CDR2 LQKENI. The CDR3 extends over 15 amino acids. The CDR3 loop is CASSPQEQVSYGYTF. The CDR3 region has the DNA TGTGCCAGCTCACCACAAGAACAGGTTTCCTATGGCTACACCTTC.

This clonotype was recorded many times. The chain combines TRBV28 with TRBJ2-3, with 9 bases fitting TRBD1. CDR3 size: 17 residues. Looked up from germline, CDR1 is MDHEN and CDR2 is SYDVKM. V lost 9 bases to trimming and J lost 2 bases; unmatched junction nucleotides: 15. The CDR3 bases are TGTGCCAGTACAGGGACAGGGTACCTACACGACACAGATACGCAGTATTTT. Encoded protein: CASTGTGYLHDTDTQYF.

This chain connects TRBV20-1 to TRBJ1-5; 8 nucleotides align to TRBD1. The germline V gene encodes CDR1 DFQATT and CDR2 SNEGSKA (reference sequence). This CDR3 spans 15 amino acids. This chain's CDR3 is CRQRQGTLLHQPQHF. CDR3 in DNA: TGCAGGCAGAGACAGGGGACCCTTCTCCATCAGCCCCAGCATTTT.

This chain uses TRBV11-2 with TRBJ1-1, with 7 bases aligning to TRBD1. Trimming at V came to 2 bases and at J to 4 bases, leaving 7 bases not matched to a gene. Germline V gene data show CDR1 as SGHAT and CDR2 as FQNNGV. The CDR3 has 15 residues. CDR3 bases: TGTGCCAGCAGCTTACTAGACAGGGCTATCACTGAAGCTTTCTTT. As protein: CASSLLDRAITEAFF.

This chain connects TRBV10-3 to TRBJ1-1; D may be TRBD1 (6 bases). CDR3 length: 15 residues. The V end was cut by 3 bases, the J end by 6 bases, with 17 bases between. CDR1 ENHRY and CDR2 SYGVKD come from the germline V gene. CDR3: CAISDRGWGAAEAFF. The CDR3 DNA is TGTGCCATCAGTGATCGCGGGTGGGGGGCGGCTGAAGCTTTCTTT.